This passage covers 4 T cell receptor beta chains from one sample sequenced in a study of cytomegalovirus exposure and HLA in healthy donors. Primers: 60 Vbeta forward and 13 Jbeta reverse. Assay used: immunoSEQ multiplex PCR; TCRdb lists only in-frame clones, some missing. Across around 120,000 clones, the top ten clones capture around 0.59% of the sample. The sequenced material came from PBMCs. These receptors were taken from a man aged 45 to 65 in good health and CMV-seronegative.

The rearrangement joins TRBV5-5 to TRBJ1-2; D is unclear. Germline assignment: CDR1 SGHKS and CDR2 YYEKEE (reference sequence). CDR3 length: 14 residues. V was clipped by 4 bases and J by 0 bases, with 10 bases between them. For the CDR3, the DNA is TGTGCCAGCAGCGAGGTCTATGCTAACTATGGCTACACCTTC. Amino acid sequence: CASSEVYANYGYTF.

The chain is built from TRBV5-1 and TRBJ2-7; D possibly corresponds to TRBD2 (5 bases). Between the trimmed V and J ends, which lost 5 bases and 0 bases, there was a span of 9 bases. Germline V CDR1 and CDR2: SGHRS, YFSETQ. This CDR3 has 13 residues. CDR3 protein: CASSSGISYEQYF. In DNA form, the CDR3 reads TGCGCCAGCAGTTCCGGGATCTCCTACGAGCAGTACTTC.

The V call is TRBV30, the J call TRBJ1-5, with TRBD1 identical over 8 bases. CDR3 size: 15 residues. The junction had 10 bases not matched to a gene; V was cut back by 7 bases and J by 2 bases. The germline gives CDR1 GTSNPN, CDR2 SVGIG (reference sequence). The CDR3 here is CAFGQHRGGNQPQHF. CDR3 nucleotides: TGTGCCTTTGGACAGCACAGGGGGGGCAATCAGCCCCAGCATTTT.

This chain joins TRBV7-2 and TRBJ1-2; TRBD1 matches at 9 bases. Germline values: CDR1 SGHTA, CDR2 FQGNSA. The CDR3 is 15 residues long. V shed 3 bases, J shed 4 bases, and the junction held 6 bases outside the gene matches. The CDR3 DNA is TGTGCCAGCAGCTTGGGACAGGGATCGTCCTATGGCTACACCTTC. Translated: CASSLGQGSSYGYTF.